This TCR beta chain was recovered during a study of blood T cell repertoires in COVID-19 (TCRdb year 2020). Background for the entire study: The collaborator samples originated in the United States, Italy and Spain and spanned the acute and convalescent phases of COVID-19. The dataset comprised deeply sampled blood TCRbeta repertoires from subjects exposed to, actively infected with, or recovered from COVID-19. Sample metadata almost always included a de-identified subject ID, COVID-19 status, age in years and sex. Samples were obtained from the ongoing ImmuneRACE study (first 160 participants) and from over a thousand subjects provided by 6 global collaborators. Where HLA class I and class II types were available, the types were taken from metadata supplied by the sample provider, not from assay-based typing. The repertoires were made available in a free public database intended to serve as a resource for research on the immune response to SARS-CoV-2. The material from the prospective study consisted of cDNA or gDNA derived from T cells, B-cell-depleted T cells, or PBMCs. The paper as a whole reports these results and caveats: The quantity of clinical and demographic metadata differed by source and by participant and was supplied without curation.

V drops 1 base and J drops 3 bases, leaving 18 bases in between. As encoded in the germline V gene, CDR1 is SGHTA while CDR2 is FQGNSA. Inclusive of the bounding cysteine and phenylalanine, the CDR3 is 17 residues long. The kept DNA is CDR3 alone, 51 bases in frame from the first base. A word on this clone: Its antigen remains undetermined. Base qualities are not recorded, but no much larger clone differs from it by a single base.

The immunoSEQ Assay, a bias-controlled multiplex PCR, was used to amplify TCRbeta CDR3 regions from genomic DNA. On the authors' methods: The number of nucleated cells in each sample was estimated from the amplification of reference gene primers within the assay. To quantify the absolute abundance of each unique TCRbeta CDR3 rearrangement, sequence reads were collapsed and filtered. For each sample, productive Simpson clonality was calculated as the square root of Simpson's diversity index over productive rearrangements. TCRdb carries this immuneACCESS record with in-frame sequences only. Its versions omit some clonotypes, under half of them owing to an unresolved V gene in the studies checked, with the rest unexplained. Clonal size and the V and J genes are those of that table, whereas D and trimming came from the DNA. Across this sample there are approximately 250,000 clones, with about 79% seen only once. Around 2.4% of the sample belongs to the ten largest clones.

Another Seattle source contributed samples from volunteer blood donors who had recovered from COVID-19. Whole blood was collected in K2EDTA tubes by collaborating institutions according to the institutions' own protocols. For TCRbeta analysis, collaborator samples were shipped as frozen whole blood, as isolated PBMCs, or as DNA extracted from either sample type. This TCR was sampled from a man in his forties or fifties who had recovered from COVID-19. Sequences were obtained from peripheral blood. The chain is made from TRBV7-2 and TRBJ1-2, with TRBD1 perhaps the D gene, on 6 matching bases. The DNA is TGTGCCAGCAGCTTAGTACCATTCAGGGGCAGGGACTATGGCTACACCTTC. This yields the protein CASSLVPFRGRDYGYTF.